What follows are 20 T cell receptor beta chains derived from one specimen sequenced in a study of shared clonotypes between healthy human individuals. TCRdb keeps only in-frame clones here, not all; method: immunoSEQ multiplex PCR. The table shows a few million clones, with about 92% occurring only once. Sequences were obtained from naive CD4+ T cells from PBMCs. Subset defined: CD45RA+ positively selected. The receptors were gathered from a young man in good health. Some clones in this sample may be carry-over from other donors' samples.

The V call is TRBV28, the J call TRBJ2-3; TRBD1 is a possible D gene (5 bases). This CDR3 comprises 15 residues. V dropped 2 bases and J dropped 1 base, with 10 bases sitting between them. The germline V gene encodes CDR1 MDHEN and CDR2 SYDVKM. CDR3 nucleotides: TGTGCCAGCAGTTTAAGCAGGGTAGGCACAGATACGCAGTATTTT. This codes for CASSLSRVGTDTQYF.

The rearrangement joins TRBV7-2 to TRBJ2-2, with D possibly being TRBD1 (5 bases). The CDR3 sequence is 16 residues long. Germline V gene lookup returns CDR1 SGHTA and CDR2 FQGNSA. Trimming took off 8 bases at V and 2 bases at J, with 18 bases between the two ends. The CDR3 region is CASQMAQGGNTGELFF. The CDR3 nucleotides are TGTGCCAGCCAAATGGCCCAGGGTGGAAACACCGGGGAGCTGTTTTTT. Based on the CDR3 plus reference TRBV7-2 and TRBJ2-2, the full variable domain is GAGVSQSPSNKVTEKGKDVELRCDPISGHTALYWYRQSLGQGLEFLIYFQGNSAPDKSGLPSDRFSAERTGGSVSTLTIQRTQQEDSAVYLCASQMAQGGNTGELFFGEGSRLTVL.

This clone has a handful of counts. The chain links TRBV6-1 to TRBJ1-5; no clear D gene. In germline, CDR1 is MNHNS, CDR2 SASEGT. Trimming took off 10 bases at V and 0 bases at J, with 10 bases between the two ends. CDR3 length: 13 residues. CDR3 sequence: CATAPFSNQPQHF. CDR3 sequence (DNA): TGTGCCACTGCACCCTTTAGCAATCAGCCCCAGCATTTT.

Note on this clone: This sample includes further DNA sequences coding for the same CDR3. The chain joins TRBV10-3 to TRBJ1-4; 8 nucleotides agree with TRBD1. Germline V gene lookup returns CDR1 ENHRY and CDR2 SYGVKD. The junction had 5 bases not matched to a gene; V was cut back by 10 bases and J by 4 bases. CDR3 size: 13 residues. For the CDR3, the DNA is TGTGCCACCAGACAGGGGCTTAATGAAAAACTGTTTTTT. Translation: CATRQGLNEKLFF.

The chain couples TRBV4-2 to TRBJ2-1; D unclear. In germline, CDR1 is LGHNA, CDR2 YNFKEQ. Trimming pared 0 bases from V and 0 bases from J, leaving 12 bases between. CDR3 length: 17 residues. The chain's CDR3 is CASSQEVLQSSYNEQFF. The CDR3 DNA reads as TGTGCCAGCAGCCAAGAAGTCCTCCAGAGCTCCTACAATGAGCAGTTCTTC.

The V call is TRBV29-1, the J call TRBJ2-1; TRBD2 matches 11 bases. This CDR3 has 15 residues. The germline V gene encodes CDR1 SQVTM and CDR2 ANQGSEA. V was clipped by 7 bases and J by 4 bases; unmatched bases: 9. In nucleotides, the CDR3 is TGCAGCGCGACGGCCGGGACTAGCGGTTACAATGAGCAGTTCTTC. It encodes CSATAGTSGYNEQFF.

V and J are TRBV27 and TRBJ2-1; 10 bases match TRBD2. Trimming took 7 bases from V and 4 from J; bases not matched to a gene: 4. CDR1 is MNHEY, CDR2 SMNVEV, per germline (reference sequence). CDR3 size: 14 residues. CDR3 sequence reads: CASTGLAAYNEQFF. CDR3 bases: TGTGCCAGCACCGGACTAGCGGCATACAATGAGCAGTTCTTC.

This chain connects TRBV5-6 to TRBJ2-2, with TRBD2 matching 7 bases. The CDR3 covers 16 residues. The trim removed 3 bases at V and 2 bases at J, leaving 7 bases unmatched. From germline, CDR1 is SGHDT and CDR2 YYEEEE. The chain's CDR3 is CASSSLSGVNTGELFF. In DNA form, the CDR3 reads TGTGCCAGCAGCTCGTTAAGCGGGGTTAACACCGGGGAGCTGTTTTTT.

The rearrangement joins TRBV7-9 to TRBJ2-1, with TRBD2 identical over 7 bases. The CDR3 contains 17 residues. CDR1 and CDR2 (germline): SEHNR, FQNEAQ (reference sequence). V shed 3 bases, J shed 4 bases, and the junction held 12 bases outside the gene matches. The CDR3 region has the DNA TGTGCCAGCAGCTTGGGGGTTACTAGCGCCCAATACAATGAGCAGTTCTTC. Translated, it gives CASSLGVTSAQYNEQFF.

This clone was recorded once. This chain connects TRBV5-4 to TRBJ2-5; 7 positions match TRBD2. This CDR3 comprises 14 residues. Germline V gene sequence: CDR1 SGHNT, CDR2 YYREEE (reference sequence). The J segment lost 1 base and the V segment lost 3 bases, leaving 3 bases of the junction unmatched. The CDR3 protein is CASSWASGQETQYF. DNA for the CDR3: TGTGCCAGCAGCTGGGCTAGCGGCCAAGAGACCCAGTACTTC.

The V gene is TRBV27, the J gene TRBJ1-1; 7 nucleotides line up with TRBD1. The germline CDR1 and CDR2 sequences are MNHEY and SMNVEV (reference sequence). V dropped 5 bases and J dropped 0; count of bases not matched to a gene: 3. The CDR3 contains 14 residues. The DNA of the CDR3 is TGTGCCAGCAGTCCGGGACAGATGAACACTGAAGCTTTCTTT. Its protein product is CASSPGQMNTEAFF.

V is TRBV28 and J is TRBJ2-1, with TRBD1 matching 9 bases. After removal of 11 bases from V and 5 bases from J, the junction contained 16 bases not matched to a gene. The CDR3 has 16 amino acids. The germline V gene encodes CDR1 MDHEN and CDR2 SYDVKM. CDR3 loop: CAAPALPGQGDNEQFF. DNA of the CDR3: TGTGCCGCACCGGCACTCCCGGGACAGGGTGACAATGAGCAGTTCTTC.

The CDR3 here is CASSLGGAGGGTDTQYF. In DNA, the CDR3 is TGCGCCAGCAGCTTGGGCGGAGCGGGAGGGGGCACAGATACGCAGTATTTT. The chain recombines TRBV5-1 with TRBJ2-3, with 10 bases that match TRBD2. CDR3 size: 17 residues. CDR1 and CDR2 (germline): SGHRS, YFSETQ. Trimming took 0 bases from V and 1 from J; bases not matched to a gene: 5.

The chain is built from TRBV19 and TRBJ1-4, with TRBD1 identical over 7 bases. This CDR3 is built from 15 residues. The V gene end was trimmed by 5 bases and the J gene end by 0 bases; junction bases not matched to a gene: 3. Germline lookup yields CDR1 LNHDA and CDR2 SQIVND (reference sequence). CDR3 protein: CASSAGQATNEKLFF. The CDR3 DNA reads as TGTGCCAGTAGTGCCGGACAGGCAACTAATGAAAAACTGTTTTTT.

The V call is TRBV2, the J call TRBJ2-6; the D is unclear. Germline V lookup: CDR1 SNHLY, CDR2 FYNNEI. V was shortened by 7 bases and J by 2 bases, with 6 bases between the two germline ends. This CDR3 has 13 amino acids. In nucleotides, the CDR3 is TGTGCCAGCAAGGATCCTGGGGCCAACGTCCTGACTTTC. It translates to CASKDPGANVLTF.

The V gene is TRBV28, the J gene TRBJ2-1, with 7 bases aligning to TRBD1. V shed 6 bases and J 9 bases; nucleotides not matched to a gene: 17. From germline, CDR1 is MDHEN and CDR2 SYDVKM. This CDR3 spans 16 amino acids. The DNA of the CDR3 is TGTGCCAGCAGCCCCTCGGACAGGTCCTCCTGGGGTGAGCAGTTCTTC. It encodes CASSPSDRSSWGEQFF.

Points on this clone: Other nucleotide sequences from this sample produce the same CDR3. The V and J genes are TRBV6-1 and TRBJ1-5; D is uncertain. V dropped 5 bases and J dropped 0 bases, with 11 bases sitting between them. Germline V gene sequence: CDR1 MNHNS, CDR2 SASEGT. The CDR3 is made up of 15 amino acids. The CDR3 DNA is TGTGCCAGCAGTACCGGACCTTATAGCAATCAGCCCCAGCATTTT. Its translation is CASSTGPYSNQPQHF.

The gene calls are TRBV18 and TRBJ2-3, with 9 positions matching TRBD2. There are 16 residues in the CDR3. J lost 0 bases, V lost 2 bases, and 3 bases had no gene match. Germline-derived CDR1 and CDR2 are KGHSH and LQKENI. The CDR3 sequence: CASSPSSGRSTDTQYF. The CDR3 bases are TGTGCCAGCTCACCATCAAGCGGGAGGAGCACAGATACGCAGTATTTT. Full variable domain (remainder filled in from reference TRBV18 and TRBJ2-3): NAGVMQNPRHLVRRRGQEARLRCSPMKGHSHVYWYRQLPEEGLKFMVYLQKENIIDESGMPKERFSAEFPKEGPSILRIQQVVRGDSAAYFCASSPSSGRSTDTQYFGPGTRLTVL.

The J gene is TRBJ1-5, the V gene TRBV27; D is perhaps TRBD1 (5 bases). The CDR3 length is 14 residues. The germline V and J ends were trimmed by 5 bases and 2 bases, with 10 bases remaining between them. Germline loops: CDR1 MNHEY, CDR2 SMNVEV (reference sequence). The CDR3 spells CASSPGAGNQPQHF. CDR3 sequence (DNA): TGTGCCAGCAGTCCCGGGGCTGGCAATCAGCCCCAGCATTTT.

This clone has more than one count but fewer than ten. This rearrangement joins TRBV18 to TRBJ1-5; 7 bases map to TRBD1. Germline CDR1 and CDR2: KGHSH and LQKENI. There are 14 residues in the CDR3. J gave up 5 bases and V 6 bases, and 7 bases lay outside the gene matches. The CDR3 region is CASSPGGSDQPQHF. The CDR3 nucleotides are TGTGCCAGCTCCCCAGGGGGTTCAGATCAGCCCCAGCATTTT.